This T cell receptor beta chain was sequenced for a study of blood T cell repertoires in COVID-19. Background on the study: PBMCs, B-cell-depleted T cells, or T cells were the source of the cDNA or gDNA that made up the material.

The CDR3 extends over 20 amino acids. V was pared by 4 bases and J by 4 bases, with 31 bases between. Germline V gene sequence: CDR1 MDHEN, CDR2 SYDVKM. Data came from immunoSEQ multiplex PCR; TCRdb stores just in-frame clones and leaves some out. Of 50,000 to 65,000 clones in the sample, roughly 92% are singletons; the top ten hold approximately 5%. Sequenced input: peripheral blood. This TCR was sampled from a human donor in a cohort sampled during active COVID-19. This chain joins TRBV28 and TRBJ1-2, with unresolved D. CDR3 sequence: CASSSDYLQLGSLNRYGYTF. As DNA, the CDR3 is TGTGCCAGCAGTTCAGACTACTTACAGCTGGGGTCGCTAAATCGCTATGGCTACACCTTC.